The T cell receptor (beta chain) described here comes from a study of blood T cell repertoires in COVID-19. Study-wide context: The samples span acute and convalescent COVID-19 from the United States, Italy and Spain.

The V gene end was trimmed by 0 bases and the J gene end by 0 bases; junction bases not matched to a gene: 2. The germline V gene encodes CDR1 SEHNR and CDR2 FQNEAQ (reference sequence). There are 16 residues in the CDR3. Allocation to cohorts depended on clinical history reported by the participants. As originally analysed: Amplification with reference gene primers provided the estimates of nucleated cell counts. This table comes from immunoSEQ multiplex PCR, and its TCRdb copy is limited to in-frame clones, with some not included. The V and J calls and clone size come from that table; D and trimming were worked out from the DNA. This table has about 210,000 clones, 80% to 85% appearing once.

This clonotype was obtained from a woman aged 45-65 years with acute COVID-19. The chain couples TRBV7-9 to TRBJ1-5, with 7 nucleotides matching TRBD1. The sample was PBMCs or T cells enriched from blood (not recorded which). The CDR3 DNA reads as TGTGCCAGCAGCTTAGCGGGACAGCTTAGCAATCAGCCCCAGCATTTT. This codes for CASSLAGQLSNQPQHF.